This passage covers 17 T cell receptor beta chains from one sample sequenced in a study of T cell repertoires in cytomegalovirus infection. TCRdb recomputed calls from the reads with MiXCR, one row per CDR3 protein. The table records hundreds of thousands of distinct CDR3 sequences, 32% of them present only once. No antigen is known for these receptors. The sample consisted of cultured CD8+ T cells from PBMCs, taken from culture after CMV antigen stimulation. Every receptor here comes from a human donor in good health (CMV status not recorded). Some clones in this sample may be carry-over from other donors' samples.

The chain couples TRBV11-2 to TRBJ1-2; D is unclear. Germline V CDR1 and CDR2: SGHAT, FQNNGV. V lost 1 base to trimming and J lost 6 bases, with 9 bases between them. The CDR3 is 13 amino acids. Here the CDR3 DNA reads TGTGCCAGCAGCTTAGGTCTCCTGAATGGCTACACCTTC. Translating gives CASSLGLLNGYTF.

This clonotype occurred a few times. The rearrangement links TRBV7-9 to TRBJ2-3; D perhaps matches TRBD2 (6 bases). The V gene lost 3 bases and the J gene lost 4 bases, with 11 bases spanning the gap. Looked up from germline, CDR1 is SEHNR and CDR2 is FQNEAQ (reference sequence). This CDR3 spans 14 amino acids. Here the CDR3 reads CASSFTSTPDTQYF. The DNA of the CDR3 is TGTGCCAGCAGCTTTACTAGCACTCCAGATACGCAGTATTTT.

This clonotype was seen a few times. This rearrangement joins TRBV20-1 to TRBJ2-1, with TRBD2 matching over 9 bases. The germline CDR1 and CDR2 sequences are DFQATT and SNEGSKA (reference sequence). The CDR3 spans 15 residues. Unmatched junction bases numbered 6, after V lost 2 bases and J lost 4 bases. DNA for the CDR3: TGCAGTGCTAGATCCCTAGCGGGACCTTACAATGAGCAGTTCTTC. Translation: CSARSLAGPYNEQFF.

The chain carries TRBV4-1 and TRBJ2-3, with D maybe TRBD1 (7 bases). CDR3 length: 16 amino acids. Trimming took off 8 bases at V and 10 bases at J, with 28 bases between the two ends. Germline V lookup: CDR1 MGHRA, CDR2 YSYEKL. CDR3 sequence (DNA): TGCGCCAGCGGAGGGGGGACAGAGACACCACGTAGGGCGCAGTATTTT. Translating gives CASGGGTETPRRAQYF.

This clonotype was counted between two and nine times. This chain joins TRBV7-6 and TRBJ1-5, with unresolved D. Germline assignment: CDR1 SGHVS and CDR2 FNYEAQ. V was clipped by 2 bases and J by 4 bases, with 9 bases between them. The CDR3 extends over 14 amino acids. Written as DNA, the CDR3 is TGTGCCAGCAGCTTATTGGCAGAGAATCAGCCCCAGCATTTT. It specifies CASSLLAENQPQHF.

The rearrangement uses TRBV7-2 and TRBJ1-1; 8 bases map to TRBD1. This CDR3 comprises 15 residues. V gave up 2 bases and J gave up 5 bases; unmatched junction bases: 7. Germline V gene data show CDR1 as SGHTA and CDR2 as FQGNSA. This chain's CDR3 is CASSLNRGGMTEAFF. In DNA form, the CDR3 reads TGTGCCAGCAGCTTAAACAGGGGGGGGATGACTGAAGCTTTCTTT.

This clonotype was seen only a few times. The rearrangement joins TRBV6-2 or TRBV6-3 to TRBJ2-6; a weak D match, TRBD2 (5 bases). The CDR3 is 17 amino acids. Per the germline V gene, CDR1 is MNHEY and CDR2 is SVGEGT. Trimming pared 2 bases from V and 0 bases from J, leaving 11 bases between. The CDR3 protein is CASSYSGRASGANVLTF. CDR3 DNA sequence: TGTGCCAGCAGTTACAGCGGACGGGCCTCTGGGGCCAACGTCCTGACTTTC.

About this clonotype itself: An end of the junction differs from the germline gene, which may be a read error. This sequence joins TRBV7-6 and TRBJ2-1; 8 positions match TRBD2. The length of the CDR3 is 12 residues. CDR1 SGHVS and CDR2 FNYEAQ come from the germline V gene. The DNA for the CDR3 is TGTACCAGCAGCTTAGCGGGGACAGAGCAGTTCTTC. Amino acids: CTSSLAGTEQFF.

Points on this clonotype: A much larger clonotype is one base distant, so this may be a read error. The chain employs TRBV7-2 and TRBJ1-1; tentative D call: TRBD1 (5 bases). CDR3 size: 14 residues. Germline lookup yields CDR1 SGHTA and CDR2 FQGNSA. CDR3 nucleotides: TGTGCCAACAGCTCCCACGGGGGGAACACTGAAGCTTTCTTT. It specifies CANSSHGGNTEAFF.

This clonotype was seen a handful of times. The V call is TRBV2, the J call TRBJ2-5, with D possibly being TRBD1 or TRBD2 (5 bases each). The CDR3 covers 14 residues. Between the trimmed V and J ends, which lost 5 bases and 7 bases, there was a span of 17 bases. CDR1 is SNHLY, CDR2 FYNNEI, per germline. The CDR3 nucleotides are TGTGCCAGCAGTTTCCCCGGGACCTCGGGGACCCAGTACTTC. Translation: CASSFPGTSGTQYF.

The genes are TRBV28 and TRBJ2-3; perhaps TRBD1 as D (6 bases). The V gene lost 1 base and the J gene lost 2 bases, with 13 bases spanning the gap. The CDR3 is 16 amino acids. Per the germline V gene, CDR1 is MDHEN and CDR2 is SYDVKM. DNA of the CDR3: TGTGCCAGCAGTTTATCTTACAGGGAAAACACAGATACGCAGTATTTT. Translated, it gives CASSLSYRENTDTQYF.

In its sample, this clonotype was seen a few times. The chain's CDR3 is CAISAPGRVDGYTF. The CDR3 bases are TGTGCCATCAGTGCCCCAGGGAGAGTGGATGGCTACACCTTC. V usage is TRBV10-3 and J usage is TRBJ1-2, with D perhaps matching TRBD1 (5 bases). The CDR3 has 14 residues. Germline V gene lookup returns CDR1 ENHRY and CDR2 SYGVKD. V lost 4 bases, J lost 6 bases, and 15 bases lay in between.

This clonotype was seen at least ten times. The rearrangement uses TRBV7-8 and TRBJ2-3; no firm D call. The CDR3 length is 15 residues. Per germline, CDR1 SGHVS and CDR2 FQNEAQ. Trimming took 4 bases from V and 2 from J, leaving 13 bases between them. The CDR3 DNA sequence: TGTGCCAGCAGCTCCATCGAAGGATTCACAGATACGCAGTATTTT. Encoded protein: CASSSIEGFTDTQYF.

This clonotype has a handful of counts. The chain uses TRBV7-6 and TRBJ1-5, with TRBD1 identical over 7 bases. Germline V gives CDR1 SGHVS, CDR2 FNYEAQ. This CDR3 is 15 amino acids long. The J segment lost 0 bases and the V segment lost 6 bases, leaving 5 bases of the junction unmatched. The CDR3 DNA reads TGTGCCAGCAGTTCGGACAGGTTTAGCAATCAGCCCCAGCATTTT. Translated, it gives CASSSDRFSNQPQHF.

The table lists this clonotype with a count of one. With a much larger clone just one base away, this may be a read error. The chain joins TRBV7-8 to TRBJ2-2; 9 bases map to TRBD1. Per the germline V gene, CDR1 is SGHVS and CDR2 is FQNEAQ. Trimming removed 1 base from V and 2 bases from J; junction bases left unmatched: 11. The CDR3 runs 19 residues. CDR3: CASSLGTGDYIVNTGELFF. The CDR3, as DNA: TGTGCCAGCAGCTTAGGGACAGGGGATTACATCGTTAACACCGGGGAGCTGTTTTTT.

The CDR3 loop is CASRYRGASSGANVLTF. The DNA for the CDR3 is TGTGCCAGCAGATACAGGGGGGCCAGCTCTGGGGCCAACGTCCTGACTTTC. The chain couples TRBV27 to TRBJ2-6; TRBD1 aligns across 8 bases. The CDR3 extends over 17 amino acids. Germline CDR1 and CDR2: MNHEY and SMNVEV (reference sequence). J gave up 0 bases and V 6 bases, and 7 bases lay outside the gene matches. The variable domain in full, completed from reference TRBV27 and TRBJ2-6, reads EAQVTQNPRYLITVTGKKLTVTCSQNMNHEYMSWYRQDPGLGLRQIYYSMNVEVTDKGDVPEGYKVSRKEKRNFPLILESPSPNQTSLYFCASRYRGASSGANVLTFGAGSRLTVL.

This clonotype was observed a few times. The chain's CDR3 is CATSDLQSSPRQGEYEQYV. For the CDR3, the DNA is TGTGCCACCAGTGATTTGCAATCCTCCCCCCGACAGGGGGAATACGAGCAGTACGTC. The rearrangement links TRBV24-1 to TRBJ2-7; 9 bases line up with TRBD1. This CDR3 is built from 19 residues. The J segment lost 4 bases and the V segment lost 0 bases, leaving 15 bases of the junction unmatched. CDR1 KGHDR and CDR2 SFDVKD come from the germline V gene.